This T cell receptor beta chain was identified during a study of T cell responses to AZD1222 COVID-19 vaccine (TCRdb year 2021). Study-wide context: TCR sequencing was performed for approximately 240 trial participants, of whom around 210 were given two doses of AZD1222 and approximately 25 were given two doses of MenACWY control vaccine. Trial participants were enrolled by age into 18-55, 56-69 and 70-plus year subgroups, with around 140, 26 and 57 TCR-sequenced participants respectively.

The time point label of this sample denotes: baseline before first vaccination. What the treatment or condition label conveys for this sample: meningococcal conjugate vaccine given as trial control. Vaccinee samples came from UK trials COV001 and COV002, including a single-blind randomized controlled phase 2/3 trial of AZD1222 (ChAdOx1 nCoV-19) in healthy adults. For TCRbeta chain sequencing, PBMC samples were collected from trial participants at day 0 and at day 28 after the second dose. From the cysteine through the phenylalanine, the CDR3 covers 20 amino acids. CDR3 DNA only is kept here, 60 bases in frame from base 1. Trimming accounts for 4 bases at V and 1 base at J, while the number of junction bases matched to no gene is 20. The germline V gene gives CDR1 as MDHEN and CDR2 as SYDVKM. The CDR3 regions of human TCRbeta chains were subjected to immunosequencing. For the original study's pipeline: Repertoire TCRs were matched against a reference library of SARS-CoV-2-specific TCRs generated with the MIRA antigen-specificity platform. Breadth meant the fraction of unique TCRs that were SARS-CoV-2-associated, whereas depth meant the fraction of total T cells that were SARS-CoV-2-associated. Using the MIRA data, each spike-specific TCR was mapped to the spike region that the TCR reacts to and placed in a CD4 or CD8 class. Log10-transformed breadth and depth values were compared by one-way ANOVA with Sidak's multiple comparisons tests. TCRdb stores this immuneACCESS table with in-frame sequences only. Part of the clones is absent; in the studies checked, under half of the shortfall reflects unresolved V genes, and no reason is known for the rest. V and J calls and clone size follow that table, whereas D and trimming were derived from the DNA. The sample table shows 100,000 to 150,000 clones, and about nine tenths are seen once. Around 4.5% of the sample lies in the top ten.

Beyond this particular receptor, the publication reports: The whole spike protein was spanned by vaccine-associated CD4 TCRs, and dominant responses were seen in regions 160-218 and 743-854. Reportedly, close to half of the unique spike-specific TCRs recognized epitopes lying outside the regions that are mutated in the B.1.351 and B.1.1.7 variants. Conclusions about previously exposed vaccinees were limited because only six AZD1222 recipients were SARS-CoV-2 seropositive at baseline. The 56-69-year group was small, and its depth increase did not reach significance, likely because of low power. A significant rise in spike-specific TCR breadth and depth was observed after two AZD1222 doses relative to day 0 and relative to MenACWY recipients. Participants were mostly white British and included more females than males, and it was suggested by the authors that clonal diversity may have been underestimated. No day 14 peak-response samples were available, so repertoires were characterized only after the peak T cell response.

Points on this clone: This clone's antigen is unknown. Per-nucleotide qualities are absent, and no much larger clonotype sits a single base away.

The chain employs TRBV28 and TRBJ2-3; TRBD2 agrees with 7 junctional bases. The origin of this receptor is an adult in good health. This material consisted of peripheral blood, taken on day 0 of MenACWY control vaccination. The DNA sequence follows: TGTGCCAGCAGTTATCAAGAGGGTAGCGGGTTCGAAGGGCGCACAGATACGCAGTATTTT. The encoded protein is CASSYQEGSGFEGRTDTQYF.